This TCR beta chain was found in a study of shared clonotypes between healthy human individuals. Study-wide results and caveats: It was observed that about 5% of naive CD4 clonotypes were shared across a handful of donors.

TCRdb keeps only in-frame clones here, not all; method: immunoSEQ multiplex PCR. The sample shows 1.6 million or so clones, 96% of them seen only once. Comment on this clone: As yet, its antigen is unknown. Other DNA sequences of this sample code for an identical CDR3.

CDR1 and CDR2 from the germline V gene are SGHRS and YFSETQ. Between the trimmed V and J ends, which lost 1 base and 2 bases, there was a span of 6 bases. This CDR3 has 13 residues. This sequence originates from a man aged 30 to 45 in good health. The chain employs TRBV5-1 and TRBJ1-1; D gene ambiguous. The sequenced sample was naive CD4+ T cells sorted from blood. The subset: CD45RA+ positively selected. The CDR3 here is CASSLRPNTEAFF. For the CDR3, the DNA is TGCGCCAGCAGCTTGAGGCCCAACACTGAAGCTTTCTTT.